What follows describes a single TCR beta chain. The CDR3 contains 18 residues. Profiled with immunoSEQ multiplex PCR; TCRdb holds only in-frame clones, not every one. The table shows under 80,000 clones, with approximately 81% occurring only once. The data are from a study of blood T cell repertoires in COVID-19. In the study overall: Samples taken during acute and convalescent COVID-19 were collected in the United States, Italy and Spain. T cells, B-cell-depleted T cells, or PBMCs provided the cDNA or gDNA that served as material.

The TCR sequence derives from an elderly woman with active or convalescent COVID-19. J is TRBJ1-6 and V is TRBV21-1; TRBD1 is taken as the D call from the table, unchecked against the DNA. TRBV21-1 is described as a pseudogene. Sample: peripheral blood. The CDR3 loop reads CASSNRPLFRDRDSPLHF. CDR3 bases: TGTGCCAGCAGCAATCGGCCTCTTTTCCGGGACAGGGACTCACCCCTCCACTTT.